These 11 T cell receptor beta chains were all obtained from the same sample, sequenced in a study of blood T cells in healthy people across ages. Sample-barcoded 5' priming and a J-beta primer mix drove a second PCR of roughly 6 to 12 cycles. MiXCR, run by TCRdb on the 5' RACE reads, gives a single entry per CDR3 protein. Altogether 650,000 to 900,000 distinct CDR3 sequences are present, 55% to 65% being singletons, with the ten largest covering roughly 26%. Sample: blood. The receptors were gathered from a young man in good health.

The rearrangement links TRBV5-1 to TRBJ2-5, with 10 bases identical to TRBD2. The J call is doubtful: the DNA matches TRBJ2-7 better. This CDR3 is built from 15 residues. Germline assignment: CDR1 SGHRS and CDR2 YFSETQ. This CDR3 reads CASSPGLAEYYEQYF. DNA for the CDR3: TGCGCCAGCAGTCCTGGACTAGCGGAATACTACGAGCAGTACTTC.

The chain employs TRBV20-1 and TRBJ2-5; perhaps D is TRBD1 or TRBD2 (5 bases each). Germline assignment: CDR1 DFQATT and CDR2 SNEGSKA (reference sequence). This CDR3 is 13 amino acids long. V gave up 3 bases and J gave up 0 bases, with 8 bases separating them. The CDR3: CSARGVHQETQYF. CDR3 sequence (DNA): TGCAGTGCTAGGGGGGTACACCAAGAGACCCAGTACTTC.

The V call is TRBV27, the J call TRBJ2-4; D is possibly TRBD1 (5 bases). V dropped 3 bases and J dropped 2 bases, with 11 bases sitting between them. The germline V gene encodes CDR1 MNHEY and CDR2 SMNVEV (reference sequence). The CDR3 is 15 amino acids. In DNA form, the CDR3 reads TGTGCCAGCAGTTTTCAGGGAATTACCAAAAACATTCAGTACTTC. Translation gives CASSFQGITKNIQYF.

This clonotype has just a few counts. The chain employs TRBV5-6 and TRBJ2-7; a possible D gene is TRBD1 (6 bases). V shed 2 bases and J shed 0 bases, with 12 bases lying between them. The CDR3 has 15 residues. CDR1 and CDR2 (germline): SGHDT, YYEEEE. This chain's CDR3 is CASSFVATGSYEQYF. CDR3 DNA: TGTGCCAGCAGCTTTGTCGCGACAGGCTCCTACGAGCAGTACTTC.

This clonotype was found a few times. The V and J genes are TRBV27 and TRBJ2-7; D is undetermined. Germline CDR1 is MNHEY and CDR2 is SMNVEV (reference sequence). This CDR3 spans 13 amino acids. Between the trimmed V and J ends, which lost 0 bases and 7 bases, there was a span of 10 bases. CDR3 loop: CASSLSEPLEQYF. The DNA for the CDR3 is TGTGCCAGCAGTTTATCGGAACCGTTGGAGCAGTACTTC.

This chain connects TRBV28 to TRBJ2-4, with TRBD1 matching 8 bases. Germline lookup yields CDR1 MDHEN and CDR2 SYDVKM. J lost 9 bases, V lost 5 bases, and 9 bases had no gene match. The CDR3 loop spans 14 amino acids. CDR3 coding DNA: TGTGCCAGCAGTCTCGGACAGGGTGGGGGCATTCAGTACTTC. It yields the protein CASSLGQGGGIQYF.

This chain joins TRBV20-1 and TRBJ2-7; D gene ambiguous. V was clipped by 3 bases and J by 2 bases, with 8 bases between them. The germline gives CDR1 DFQATT, CDR2 SNEGSKA (reference sequence). This CDR3 is built from 12 residues. The CDR3 DNA sequence: TGCAGTGCTAGTCCTTCAGCCTACGAGCAGTACTTC. It is translated as CSASPSAYEQYF.

This clonotype was seen only once. The chain is built from TRBV2 and TRBJ1-6, with 10 positions matching TRBD1. V lost 6 bases, J lost 10 bases, and 6 bases stayed unmatched. CDR3 length equals 14 residues. In germline, CDR1 is SNHLY, CDR2 FYNNEI. The CDR3 bases are TGTGCCAGCAGGCGGGGACAGGGGATCTCACCCCTCCACTTT. This translates into CASRRGQGISPLHF.

The chain couples TRBV28 to TRBJ2-5, with D possibly matching TRBD1 (6 bases). V lost 6 bases and J lost 11, with 19 bases in between. Germline CDR1 and CDR2: MDHEN and SYDVKM. The CDR3 spans 13 residues. This chain's CDR3 is CASSHRVSNEQYF. The CDR3 bases are TGTGCCAGCAGCCACAGGGTTTCCAATGAGCAGTACTTC.

The genes are TRBV9 and TRBJ2-1; 16 bases line up with TRBD2. After removal of 3 bases from V and 0 bases from J, the junction contained 6 bases not matched to a gene. Germline CDR1 reads SGDLS; CDR2 reads YYNGEE. The CDR3 has 19 amino acids. CDR3 amino acids: CASSAPGLAGGNSYNEQFF. CDR3 DNA sequence: TGTGCCAGCAGCGCCCCGGGACTAGCGGGGGGGAACTCCTACAATGAGCAGTTCTTC.

The gene calls are TRBV12-3 or TRBV12-4 and TRBJ2-6, with D perhaps matching TRBD1 (6 bases). The CDR3 length is 19 residues. Deletions cut 3 bases from V and 1 base from J, with 19 bases between. CDR3 protein: CASSFPSGDRGSGANVLTF. Written as DNA, the CDR3 is TGTGCCAGCAGTTTCCCATCAGGGGACCGGGGATCTGGGGCCAACGTCCTGACTTTC.